Here is one T cell receptor (beta chain) with its context. No antigen is known for it. This entry belongs to a study of cytomegalovirus exposure and HLA in healthy donors. Study information: The use of the same platform for the approximately 110 validation repertoires and the roughly 680 first-cohort repertoires was reported by a later analysis.

Study findings and constraints: Reported performance of the classifier showed diagnosis of cytomegalovirus status with high specificity and sensitivity.

The validation cohort, a group of 100 to 150 subjects, included the donors and was separate from the approximately 660-subject first cohort. Only in-frame clones appear in the TCRdb table, and some are missing; sequencing was by immunoSEQ multiplex PCR. The table lists hundreds of thousands of clones, roughly 80% of them singletons. V was shortened by 3 bases and J by 7 bases, with 10 bases between the two germline ends. From germline, CDR1 is WSHSY and CDR2 SAAADI. The CDR3 is 13 residues long. This receptor was taken from a young woman in good health and CMV-seronegative. The chain carries TRBV10-2 and TRBJ1-5, with D maybe TRBD1 (6 bases). Sequences were obtained from PBMCs. For the CDR3, the DNA is TGCGCCAGCAGTGAACAGGGCCACCAGCCCCAGCATTTT. Protein sequence: CASSEQGHQPQHF.